Below are 24 T cell receptor beta chains sequenced from a single sample in a study of shared clonotypes between healthy human individuals. Using immunoSEQ multiplex PCR, the repertoire was profiled, and TCRdb retains in-frame clones only, with some absent. The table shows over 850,000 clones, with 75% to 80% occurring only once. The sequenced sample was memory CD4+ T cells from PBMCs. Stated subset: CD45RA-negative fraction. Receptors originate from a man younger than 35 in good health. Some clones in this sample may be carry-over from other donors' samples.

This clone has more than one count but fewer than ten. V gene TRBV2 combines with J gene TRBJ2-1, with 13 bases lining up with TRBD2. V shed 7 bases and J 7 bases; nucleotides not matched to a gene: 13. CDR1 and CDR2 (germline): SNHLY, FYNNEI. CDR3 length equals 17 residues. CDR3 residues: CASISPAGLAGRNEQFF. The CDR3 region has the DNA TGTGCCAGCATCTCCCCTGCGGGACTAGCGGGACGAAATGAGCAGTTCTTC.

The sample holds one count of this clone. The chain uses TRBV2 and TRBJ2-2; tentatively, D is TRBD1 or TRBD2 (5 bases each). Trimming cost V 4 bases and J 2 bases, with 11 bases left between them. CDR1 SNHLY and CDR2 FYNNEI come from the germline V gene. The CDR3 is 15 amino acids. CDR3 nucleotide sequence: TGTGCCAGCAGTGCCGGGGCCCTAAACACCGGGGAGCTGTTTTTT. The encoded protein is CASSAGALNTGELFF.

This sequence joins TRBV4-1 and TRBJ2-5; 8 positions agree with TRBD2. The J call may be wrong; the DNA end is better matched by TRBJ2-7. From germline, CDR1 is MGHRA and CDR2 YSYEKL. The CDR3 is 15 amino acids. CDR3 nucleotides: TGCGCCACCAAAGCCGAGACTAGCGCCACCTACGAGCAGTACTTC. Translating it yields CATKAETSATYEQYF.

The V gene is TRBV11-2, the J gene TRBJ1-1, with TRBD1 as a possible D gene (5 bases). The CDR3 contains 13 residues. V lost 4 bases, J lost 10 bases, and 16 bases lay in between. From germline, CDR1 is SGHAT and CDR2 FQNNGV. The CDR3: CASSSFRDGGAFF. The DNA for the CDR3 is TGTGCCAGCAGCTCTTTCAGGGATGGGGGAGCTTTCTTT.

The gene calls are TRBV7-2 and TRBJ2-3, with 14 positions matching TRBD2. The CDR3 contains 16 residues. The germline CDR1 and CDR2 sequences are SGHTA and FQGNSA. V dropped 5 bases and J dropped 4; count of bases not matched to a gene: 5. CDR3 loop: CASSLRLAGGADTQYF. The CDR3, as DNA: TGTGCCAGCAGCCTACGACTAGCGGGAGGGGCAGATACGCAGTATTTT.

The chain carries TRBV19 and TRBJ2-2; 9 bases fit TRBD2. This CDR3 contains 15 residues. V shed 6 bases and J 1 base; nucleotides not matched to a gene: 3. Germline lookup yields CDR1 LNHDA and CDR2 SQIVND (reference sequence). The CDR3 loop reads CASSYSGRNTGELFF. The CDR3 DNA reads TGTGCCAGTAGCTATAGCGGGAGGAACACCGGGGAGCTGTTTTTT.

This clone was detected many times. This rearrangement joins TRBV27 to TRBJ1-1, with D perhaps TRBD1 (5 bases). Germline V lookup: CDR1 MNHEY, CDR2 SMNVEV (reference sequence). The CDR3 is 13 amino acids. V lost 4 bases and J 6 bases, leaving 12 bases between the germline ends. CDR3 sequence: CASSSTVGAEAFF. DNA for the CDR3: TGTGCCAGCAGTTCCACGGTGGGGGCTGAAGCTTTCTTT.

V gene TRBV6-6 combines with J gene TRBJ2-3; 9 bases agree with TRBD2. CDR1 is MNHNY, CDR2 SVGAGI, per germline (reference sequence). CDR3 size: 15 residues. Trimming removed 9 bases from V and 0 bases from J; junction bases left unmatched: 7. The CDR3 DNA reads as TGTGCCAGTTGCAGACTAGCGGCTAGCACAGATACGCAGTATTTT. Protein: CASCRLAASTDTQYF.

V usage is TRBV11-2 and J usage is TRBJ2-1; D is perhaps TRBD1 (5 bases). Trimming stripped 5 bases from V and 1 base from J, with 12 bases between. Germline V gene sequence: CDR1 SGHAT, CDR2 FQNNGV. There are 15 residues in the CDR3. The CDR3 reads CASSPRQISYNEQFF. The CDR3 DNA follows: TGTGCCAGCAGCCCCCGACAGATATCCTACAATGAGCAGTTCTTC.

Concerning this clone itself: This could be a read error, since a much larger clone is one nucleotide away. The same CDR3 also results from other DNA sequences found in this sample. The V call is TRBV5-1, the J call TRBJ2-7; D is possibly TRBD1 (6 bases). V lost 3 bases to trimming and J lost 3 bases, with 7 bases between them. The germline CDR1 and CDR2 sequences are SGHRS and YFSETQ. The CDR3 has 12 amino acids. CDR3 sequence (DNA): TGCGCCAGCAGCTCGACAGGCTACGAGCAGTACTTC. Translated, it gives CASSSTGYEQYF.

This clone was seen a handful of times. The chain is built from TRBV4-2 and TRBJ2-5; 9 bases align to TRBD2. CDR3 length: 16 amino acids. Germline loops: CDR1 LGHNA, CDR2 YNFKEQ. Trimming cost V 4 bases and J 4 bases; bases outside gene matches: 10. The CDR3 DNA sequence: TGTGCCAGCAGCCCACGACTAGCGGAGCCGGGAGAGACCCAGTACTTC. This gives the protein CASSPRLAEPGETQYF.

The chain has TRBV9 and TRBJ2-3, with D uncertain. The CDR3 covers 15 residues. Trimming took 6 bases from V and 3 from J, leaving 17 bases between them. Germline V CDR1 and CDR2: SGDLS, YYNGEE. CDR3 nucleotide sequence: TGTGCCAGCACCTTGTCTAACAGTCGGACAGATACGCAGTATTTT. This codes for CASTLSNSRTDTQYF.

CDR3 sequence: CASSVDRGRYEQYF. CDR3 sequence (DNA): TGTGCCAGCAGCGTTGACAGGGGGCGCTACGAGCAGTACTTC. The chain combines TRBV2 with TRBJ2-7; 10 bases are shared with TRBD1. This CDR3 has 14 amino acids. Trimming removed 6 bases from V and 3 bases from J; junction bases left unmatched: 5. In germline, CDR1 is SNHLY, CDR2 FYNNEI.

The rearrangement joins TRBV2 to TRBJ1-5; maybe TRBD1 (5 bases). The CDR3 runs 16 residues. V lost 4 bases to trimming and J lost 1 base, with 14 bases between them. CDR1 and CDR2 (germline): SNHLY, FYNNEI. In DNA, the CDR3 is TGTGCCAGCAGTGGGCCCGGGGCGGGGAGCAATCAGCCCCAGCATTTT. This sequence encodes CASSGPGAGSNQPQHF.

This rearrangement joins TRBV5-4 to TRBJ2-1; 7 positions match TRBD2. This CDR3 comprises 16 residues. Per germline, CDR1 SGHNT and CDR2 YYREEE (reference sequence). The junction had 8 bases not matched to a gene; V was cut back by 3 bases and J by 2 bases. The CDR3 DNA sequence: TGTGCCAGCAGCTCCAAAAAAGCGGGGCCCTACAATGAGCAGTTCTTC. This sequence encodes CASSSKKAGPYNEQFF.

This sequence joins TRBV2 and TRBJ1-2; no firm D call. The V end was cut by 7 bases, the J end by 5 bases, with 17 bases between. Germline assignment: CDR1 SNHLY and CDR2 FYNNEI. The CDR3 extends over 14 amino acids. DNA for the CDR3: TGTGCCAGCATGGGTACGGTCTCGCGGTATGGCTACACCTTC. This sequence encodes CASMGTVSRYGYTF. The whole variable domain, remainder taken from reference TRBV2 and TRBJ1-2, is EPEVTQTPSHQVTQMGQEVILRCVPISNHLYFYWYRQILGQKVEFLVSFYNNEISEKSEIFDDQFSVERPDGSNFTLKIRSTKLEDSAMYFCASMGTVSRYGYTFGSGTRLTVV.

The rearrangement uses TRBV19 and TRBJ1-2; D gene uncertain. Germline V lookup: CDR1 LNHDA, CDR2 SQIVND (reference sequence). The CDR3 contains 16 residues. The V and J ends lost 1 base and 5 bases respectively, with 17 bases between them. The CDR3: CASSIVGGPPGYGYTF. CDR3 nucleotide sequence: TGTGCCAGTAGTATAGTAGGCGGACCGCCGGGGTATGGCTACACCTTC.

The rearrangement links TRBV9 to TRBJ1-2, with D perhaps matching TRBD1 (5 bases). CDR1 and CDR2 from the germline V gene are SGDLS and YYNGEE. The CDR3 has 11 residues. Between the trimmed V and J ends, which lost 5 bases and 7 bases, there was a span of 9 bases. The CDR3 reads CASRGAGGYTF. In DNA, the CDR3 is TGTGCCAGCAGAGGGGCCGGTGGCTACACCTTC.

This chain connects TRBV28 to TRBJ1-1, with D tentatively TRBD1 (5 bases). The CDR3 covers 12 residues. V was trimmed by 2 bases and J by 11 bases, leaving 12 bases between them. Germline V gene lookup returns CDR1 MDHEN and CDR2 SYDVKM. The CDR3 nucleotides read TGTGCCAGCAGTTTACTCGGGGGACTGGCTTTCTTT. Its protein product is CASSLLGGLAFF.

This clone has only a few counts. The rearrangement joins TRBV19 to TRBJ1-5; D is uncertain. V was shortened by 6 bases and J by 6 bases, with 12 bases between the two germline ends. Germline CDR1 LNHDA, CDR2 SQIVND (reference sequence). This CDR3 is built from 13 residues. The CDR3 DNA reads TGTGCCAGTAGCGGGGATGTGGCTCAGCCCCAGCATTTT. Amino acid sequence: CASSGDVAQPQHF.

The V gene is TRBV4-1, the J gene TRBJ2-5, with a weak D call TRBD2 (6 bases). Germline V lookup: CDR1 MGHRA, CDR2 YSYEKL. The CDR3 has 15 residues. The germline V and J ends were trimmed by 5 bases and 5 bases, with 18 bases remaining between them. CDR3 coding DNA: TGCGCCAGCAGCAGCCGTGGGTCGGGAGAGGAGACCCAGTACTTC. Translated, it gives CASSSRGSGEETQYF.

This chain links TRBV7-8 with TRBJ2-5, with 13 bases lining up with TRBD2. Germline V gene sequence: CDR1 SGHVS, CDR2 FQNEAQ. J lost 5 bases, V lost 4 bases, and 7 bases had no gene match. The CDR3 runs to 16 residues. The CDR3 DNA reads TGTGCCAGCAGCTACGGGAGGACTAGCGGGAGCGAGACCCAGTACTTC. This codes for CASSYGRTSGSETQYF.

V gene TRBV28 combines with J gene TRBJ1-6, with D possibly matching TRBD1 (6 bases). V dropped 6 bases and J dropped 2 bases, with 8 bases sitting between them. Per germline, CDR1 MDHEN and CDR2 SYDVKM. CDR3 length: 14 residues. This CDR3 is CASRGATYNSPLHF. The CDR3 bases are TGTGCCAGCAGGGGGGCGACCTATAATTCACCCCTCCACTTT.

The CDR3 is CASSLLLQARDTGELFF. The DNA for the CDR3 is TGTGCCAGCAGCCTTCTATTGCAAGCTCGCGACACCGGGGAGCTGTTTTTT. The chain recombines TRBV11-2 with TRBJ2-2; no clear D gene. Trimming left V 5 bases short and J 3 bases short, with 19 bases between. The CDR3 sequence is 17 residues long. Germline CDR1 SGHAT, CDR2 FQNNGV.